The T cell receptor beta chain under discussion was sequenced for a study of blood T cells in healthy people across ages. It was with a sample-barcoded 5' primer and a J-beta primer mix that a second PCR of roughly 7 to 12 cycles was run. TCRdb recomputed calls from the 5' RACE reads with MiXCR, one row per CDR3 protein. The sample consists of about 670,000 distinct CDR3 sequences, roughly two fifths of them appearing once. Points from the study as a whole: Estimates drawn from one million T cells were deemed to understate diversity. Fewer expanded clones and more diversity marked long-lived versus aged donors.

V lost 2 bases and J lost 7, with 13 bases in between. Germline CDR1 MNHEY, CDR2 SVGAGI. CDR3 length: 14 residues. Staff drew around 10 milliliters of peripheral blood from each donor. On this clonotype itself: Antigen unknown.

This chain joins TRBV6-5 and TRBJ2-3, with D tentatively TRBD1 (6 bases). The sequence came from a man at least 80 years old in good health. Material: blood. The CDR3 coding sequence is TGTGCCAGCAGTTACCCCGGTGGGACACATACGCAGTATTTT. Its translation: CASSYPGGTHTQYF.